This TCR beta chain was documented in a study of blood T cell repertoires in COVID-19 (TCRdb year 2020). With regard to the full study: The collaborator samples originated in the United States, Italy and Spain and spanned the acute and convalescent phases of COVID-19. The prospective study material was composed of cDNA or gDNA derived from T cells, B-cell-depleted T cells, or PBMCs. The dataset comprised deeply sampled blood TCRbeta repertoires from subjects exposed to, actively infected with, or recovered from COVID-19. The repertoires were released in a freely available public database meant as a resource for research on the immune response to SARS-CoV-2. The samples were drawn from two sources: the first 160 participants of the ongoing ImmuneRACE study, and 950 to 1,500 subjects contributed by 6 global collaborators. A de-identified subject ID, COVID-19 status, age in years and sex were almost always included in the sample metadata. HLA class I and class II types, where available, came from metadata supplied by the sample provider rather than from assay-based typing. The research as a whole found: Clinical and demographic metadata were provided uncurated, with the amount varying by source and participant.

The immunoSEQ Assay, a bias-controlled multiplex PCR, was used to amplify TCRbeta CDR3 regions from genomic DNA. On the study's bioinformatics: Nucleated cell counts per sample were estimated from amplification of reference gene primers within the assay. To quantify the absolute abundance of each unique TCRbeta CDR3 rearrangement, sequence reads were collapsed and filtered. For each sample, productive Simpson clonality was calculated by taking the square root of Simpson's diversity index across productive rearrangements. TCRdb re-hosts the immuneACCESS table, in-frame sequences only. Its copies lack some clones; in the studies checked, an unresolved V gene accounts for under half of them, and the cause for the rest is not known. That table supplies the V and J calls and clone size; D and trimming were determined from the DNA. The sample has some 200,000 clones on record, nearly 80% of them singletons. The ten largest clonotypes hold 26% of the sample.

The germline V gene yields KGHSH for CDR1 and LQKENI for CDR2. Inclusive of the bounding cysteine and phenylalanine, the CDR3 is 14 residues long. The sequence is cut down to CDR3 DNA, 42 bases in frame from base 1. The germline ends are 9 bases apart after V is trimmed by 6 bases and J by 1 base. With regard to this clone: Its antigen remains unidentified. No qualities accompany the bases; no much larger clone lies one base away.

Whole blood was collected in K2EDTA tubes by collaborating institutions according to the institutions' own protocols. Collaborator samples were shipped for TCRbeta analysis as frozen whole blood, isolated PBMCs, or DNA extracted from either sample type. This TCR derives from a woman aged 70-85 years with acute or convalescent COVID-19. Sequencing input: peripheral blood. The V and J genes are TRBV18 and TRBJ2-2; a confident D gene designation cannot be given. The CDR3 in this case is CASSRLKNTGELFF. The nucleotide sequence is TGTGCCAGCTCGCGACTCAAGAACACCGGGGAGCTGTTTTTT.